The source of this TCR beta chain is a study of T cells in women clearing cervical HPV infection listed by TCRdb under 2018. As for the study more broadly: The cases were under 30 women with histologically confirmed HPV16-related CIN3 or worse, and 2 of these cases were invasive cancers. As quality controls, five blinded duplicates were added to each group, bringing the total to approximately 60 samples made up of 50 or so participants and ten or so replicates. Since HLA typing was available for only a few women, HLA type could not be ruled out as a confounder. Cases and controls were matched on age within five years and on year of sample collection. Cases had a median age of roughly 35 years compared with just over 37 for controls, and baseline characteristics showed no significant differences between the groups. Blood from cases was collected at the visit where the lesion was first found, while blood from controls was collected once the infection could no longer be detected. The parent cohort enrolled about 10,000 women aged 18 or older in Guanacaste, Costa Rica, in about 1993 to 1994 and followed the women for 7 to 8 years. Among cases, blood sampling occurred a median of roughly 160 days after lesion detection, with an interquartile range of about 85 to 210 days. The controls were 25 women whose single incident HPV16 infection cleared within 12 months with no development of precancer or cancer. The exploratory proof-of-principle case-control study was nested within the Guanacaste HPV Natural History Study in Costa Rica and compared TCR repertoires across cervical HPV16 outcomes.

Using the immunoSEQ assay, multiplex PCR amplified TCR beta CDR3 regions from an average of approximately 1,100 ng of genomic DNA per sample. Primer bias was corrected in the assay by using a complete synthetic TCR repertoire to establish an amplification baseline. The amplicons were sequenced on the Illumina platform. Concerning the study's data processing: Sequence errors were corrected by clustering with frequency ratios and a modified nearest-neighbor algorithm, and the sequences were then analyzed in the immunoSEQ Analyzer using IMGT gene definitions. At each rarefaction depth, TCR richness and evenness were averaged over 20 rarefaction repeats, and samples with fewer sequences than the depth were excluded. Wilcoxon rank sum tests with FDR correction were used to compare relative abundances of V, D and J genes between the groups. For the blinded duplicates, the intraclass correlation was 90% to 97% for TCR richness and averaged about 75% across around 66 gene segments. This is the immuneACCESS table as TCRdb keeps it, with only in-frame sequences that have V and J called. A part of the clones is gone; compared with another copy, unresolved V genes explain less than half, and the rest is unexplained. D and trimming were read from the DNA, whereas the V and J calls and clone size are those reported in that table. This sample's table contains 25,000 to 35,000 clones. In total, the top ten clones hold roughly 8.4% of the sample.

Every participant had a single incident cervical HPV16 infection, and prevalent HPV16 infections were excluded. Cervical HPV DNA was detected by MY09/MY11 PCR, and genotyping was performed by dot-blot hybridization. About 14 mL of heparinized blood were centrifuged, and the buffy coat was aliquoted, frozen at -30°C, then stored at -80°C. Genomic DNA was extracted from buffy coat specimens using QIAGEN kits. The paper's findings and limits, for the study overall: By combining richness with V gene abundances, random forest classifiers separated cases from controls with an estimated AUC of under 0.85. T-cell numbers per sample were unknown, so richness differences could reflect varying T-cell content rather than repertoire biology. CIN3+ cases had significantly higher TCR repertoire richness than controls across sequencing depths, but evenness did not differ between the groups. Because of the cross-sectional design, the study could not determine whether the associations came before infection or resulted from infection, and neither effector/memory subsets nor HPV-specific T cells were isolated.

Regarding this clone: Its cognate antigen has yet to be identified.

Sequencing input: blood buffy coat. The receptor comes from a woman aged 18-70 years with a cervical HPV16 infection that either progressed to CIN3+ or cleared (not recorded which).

CDR3 region: CASSGSSGRNTGELFF. CDR3 DNA (partial): TGTGCCAGCAGTGGGTCTAGCGGGAGAAACACCGGGGAG. The chain joins TRBV2 to TRBJ2-2, with 10 bases aligning to TRBD2. Sequencing ends 3 residues short of the CDR3 end; the germline J gene provides the rest. V ends up 4 bases short and J 2 bases short, with an unmatched junction base count of 4. The CDR3 covers 16 residues, taking in both the cysteine and the phenylalanine. Part of the CDR3 DNA is given, 39 bases translated from base 1. CDR1 is given as SNHLY and CDR2 as FYNNEI, both from the germline V gene.